Each of the 26 T cell receptor beta chains below was sequenced from the same sample in a study of shared clonotypes between healthy human individuals (TCRdb year 2020). Libraries were made using the immunoSEQ multiplex PCR assay. TCRdb holds this immuneACCESS table with in-frame rearrangements only. Some clones are missing; in checked studies, unresolved V genes explain under half, and the rest has no known cause. A total of hundreds of thousands of clones appear in this sample, just over 75% of them only once. More than 10% of the sample comes from the top ten. What was sequenced was PBMCs. Receptors originate from a woman aged 40 to 50 in good health. Some clones in this sample may be carry-over from other donors' samples.

The chain couples TRBV7-2 to TRBJ2-1, with D uncertain. Deletions cut 1 base from V and 1 base from J, with 5 bases between. The CDR3 sequence is 14 residues long. Germline V gene data show CDR1 as SGHTA and CDR2 as FQGNSA. CDR3 sequence: CASSLVSSYNEQFF. The CDR3 DNA reads as TGTGCCAGCAGCTTAGTGTCGTCCTACAATGAGCAGTTCTTC. The full variable domain, rest sourced from reference TRBV7-2 and TRBJ2-1, is GAGVSQSPSNKVTEKGKDVELRCDPISGHTALYWYRQSLGQGLEFLIYFQGNSAPDKSGLPSDRFSAERTGGSVSTLTIQRTQQEDSAVYLCASSLVSSYNEQFFGPGTRLTVL.

Details on this clone: Being one base from a much bigger clone, this may be a read error. The CDR3 region is CAWSARPGTENYGYAF. The DNA for the CDR3 is TGTGCCTGGAGTGCCCGTCCCGGGACAGAAAACTATGGCTACGCCTTC. V is TRBV30 and J is TRBJ1-2; 7 positions agree with TRBD1. The CDR3 length is 16 residues. Germline CDR1 reads GTSNPN; CDR2 reads SVGIG (reference sequence).

Worth noting for this clone: This sample includes further DNA sequences coding for the same CDR3. The J gene is TRBJ1-3, the V gene TRBV28, with D perhaps TRBD1 (5 bases). This CDR3 has 13 residues. Germline V gene lookup returns CDR1 MDHEN and CDR2 SYDVKM. Trimming took 3 bases from V and 2 from J, leaving 5 bases between them. CDR3 in DNA: TGTGCCAGCAGTTTGACAGCTGGAAACACCATATATTTT. It codes for CASSLTAGNTIYF.

Concerning this clone: The sample carries other DNA sequences with the same CDR3. The DNA of the CDR3 is TGCAGCGTTGGAAGGGGGACTGAAGCTTTCTTT. It is translated as CSVGRGTEAFF. J is TRBJ1-1 and V is TRBV29-1; tentatively, D is TRBD1 (6 bases). The CDR3 consists of 11 residues. V lost 4 bases, J lost 5 bases, and 8 bases lay in between. The germline gives CDR1 SQVTM, CDR2 ANQGSEA.

The V gene is TRBV1, the J gene TRBJ2-1; TRBD2 is the table's D call and was not checked against the DNA. TRBV1 is a known pseudogene. The CDR3 sequence is 15 residues long. Written as DNA, the CDR3 is TGCACCAGCAGCCAAGATCTGCGGCCCCACAATGAGCAGTTCTTC. Translated, it gives CTSSQDLRPHNEQFF.

In nucleotides, the CDR3 is TGCAGCGTTTTGGGGCGGGAGGGTAGCACAGATACGCAGTATTTT. As protein: CSVLGREGSTDTQYF. This chain links TRBV29-1 with TRBJ2-3; 9 bases line up with TRBD2. The germline V gene encodes CDR1 SQVTM and CDR2 ANQGSEA. Trimming at V came to 5 bases and at J to 0 bases, leaving 6 bases not matched to a gene. This CDR3 contains 15 residues.

The count of this clone is one. The gene calls are TRBV30 and TRBJ1-5; 8 bases are a match to TRBD1. CDR1 and CDR2 from the germline V gene are GTSNPN and SVGIG (reference sequence). V lost 5 bases to trimming and J lost 6 bases; unmatched junction nucleotides: 9. CDR3 length: 14 residues. Here the CDR3 reads CAWDQQGGGQPQHF. The CDR3 nucleotides read TGTGCCTGGGACCAACAGGGGGGGGGTCAGCCCCAGCATTTT.

The chain links TRBV28 to TRBJ2-2, with 8 bases fitting TRBD1. The germline CDR1 and CDR2 sequences are MDHEN and SYDVKM. The CDR3 is 16 amino acids. The V and J ends lost 6 bases and 3 bases, in that order; junction bases with no gene match: 9. CDR3 sequence: CASSRRQGSYTGELFF. The CDR3, as DNA: TGTGCCAGCAGCCGTCGACAGGGGTCGTACACCGGGGAGCTGTTTTTT.

The CDR3 DNA is TGTGCCAGCAGCTTAAAGGGGGGCCGCCTCGGGGAGACCCAGTACTTC. Its protein is CASSLKGGRLGETQYF. The chain has TRBV7-9 and TRBJ2-5; D is tentatively TRBD1 or TRBD2 (6 bases each). Germline values: CDR1 SEHNR, CDR2 FQNEAQ (reference sequence). This CDR3 has 16 amino acids. V lost 2 bases to trimming and J lost 5 bases, with 18 bases between them.

This chain joins TRBV25-1 and TRBJ1-1; no clear D gene. The CDR3 consists of 14 residues. The V end was cut by 2 bases, the J end by 7 bases, with 14 bases between. Germline V gene sequence: CDR1 MGHDK, CDR2 SYGVNS. CDR3 sequence reads: CASSENRDLVEAFF. The CDR3 DNA follows: TGTGCCAGCAGTGAAAATAGGGATTTAGTTGAAGCTTTCTTT. The full variable domain, in which reference TRBV25-1 and TRBJ1-1 provide the parts outside the CDR3, is EADIYQTPRYLVIGTGKKITLECSQTMGHDKMYWYQQDPGMELHLIHYSYGVNSTEKGDLSSESTVSRIRTEHFPLTLESARPSHTSQYLCASSENRDLVEAFFGQGTRLTVV.

This chain uses TRBV4-1 with TRBJ2-1, with TRBD2 identical over 8 bases. Germline assignment: CDR1 MGHRA and CDR2 YSYEKL. The CDR3 runs to 16 residues. The V segment lost 4 bases and the J segment 6 bases; nucleotides outside the gene matches: 11. The CDR3 loop is CASSRRAGGDFNEQFF. The CDR3 DNA is TGCGCCAGCAGCCGCCGGGCGGGAGGTGACTTCAATGAGCAGTTCTTC.

The V and J genes are TRBV28 and TRBJ1-6; D gene unclear. Germline V gives CDR1 MDHEN, CDR2 SYDVKM. Trimming shortened V by 6 bases and J by 5 bases, and 11 bases separated the two germline ends. The CDR3 loop spans 14 amino acids. CDR3 loop: CASSLGRDNSPLHF. CDR3 in DNA: TGTGCCAGCAGCCTAGGACGGGATAATTCACCCCTCCACTTT.

V is TRBV6-1 and J is TRBJ1-1; maybe TRBD1 (6 bases). V dropped 10 bases and J dropped 5 bases, with 17 bases sitting between them. Germline V gene lookup returns CDR1 MNHNS and CDR2 SASEGT. The CDR3 covers 13 residues. CDR3: CATAWGRETEAFF. DNA of the CDR3: TGTGCCACTGCATGGGGGCGCGAGACTGAAGCTTTCTTT.

This rearrangement joins TRBV4-1 to TRBJ2-3, with TRBD2 matching over 14 bases. Germline trimming cut 1 base from V and 3 bases from J; bases unmatched to any gene: 3. This CDR3 spans 17 amino acids. CDR1 is MGHRA, CDR2 YSYEKL, per germline. Here the CDR3 DNA reads TGCGCCAGCAGCCAAGGGACTAGCGGGAGGTTTACAGATACGCAGTATTTT. This encodes CASSQGTSGRFTDTQYF.

The rearrangement joins TRBV19 to TRBJ2-1; 10 positions agree with TRBD2. Germline V gene sequence: CDR1 LNHDA, CDR2 SQIVND (reference sequence). The V and J ends lost 4 bases and 7 bases, in that order; junction bases with no gene match: 10. The CDR3 loop spans 16 amino acids. CDR3 loop: CASSTTTTSGKNEQFF. Written as DNA, the CDR3 is TGTGCCAGTAGTACAACTACAACTAGCGGGAAGAATGAGCAGTTCTTC. Filled out from reference TRBV19 and TRBJ2-1, the complete variable domain reads DGGITQSPKYLFRKEGQNVTLSCEQNLNHDAMYWYRQDPGQGLRLIYYSQIVNDFQKGDIAEGYSVSREKKESFPLTVTSAQKNPTAFYLCASSTTTTSGKNEQFFGPGTRLTVL.

Details on this clone: This sample includes further DNA sequences coding for the same CDR3. The V gene is TRBV10-1, the J gene TRBJ2-7, with a weak D call TRBD1 (5 bases). This CDR3 has 15 residues. Germline lookup yields CDR1 WNHNN and CDR2 SYGVQD (reference sequence). Trimming shortened V by 0 bases and J by 2 bases, and 11 bases separated the two germline ends. Here the CDR3 reads CASSESLTATYEQYF. The CDR3 region has the DNA TGCGCCAGCAGTGAGTCGTTGACAGCTACCTACGAGCAGTACTTC.

The J gene is TRBJ1-1, the V gene TRBV28; no clear D gene. The V gene lost 10 bases and the J gene lost 2 bases, with 8 bases spanning the gap. CDR1 is MDHEN, CDR2 SYDVKM, per germline. CDR3 size: 11 residues. This CDR3 is CATTSNTEAFF. The CDR3 coding sequence is TGTGCCACCACTTCAAACACTGAAGCTTTCTTT.

V and J are TRBV7-9 and TRBJ2-6; unclear D gene. The CDR3 has 15 residues. V shed 5 bases and J shed 0 bases, with 8 bases lying between them. The germline CDR1 and CDR2 sequences are SEHNR and FQNEAQ (reference sequence). The CDR3 DNA reads TGTGCCAGCAGCCGCCCATCCTCTGGGGCCAACGTCCTGACTTTC. It yields the protein CASSRPSSGANVLTF.

V gene TRBV7-8 combines with J gene TRBJ2-7; unclear D gene. CDR3 size: 12 residues. CDR1 and CDR2 from the germline V gene are SGHVS and FQNEAQ. V was shortened by 5 bases and J by 2 bases, with 7 bases between the two germline ends. The CDR3 sequence is CASSHDTYEQYF. As DNA, the CDR3 is TGTGCCAGCAGCCATGACACCTACGAGCAGTACTTC.

The chain couples TRBV18 to TRBJ2-7; 8 nucleotides line up with TRBD1. The V segment lost 4 bases and the J segment 4 bases; nucleotides outside the gene matches: 6. The CDR3 contains 14 residues. CDR1 is KGHSH, CDR2 LQKENI, per germline. DNA of the CDR3: TGTGCCAGCTCACTAACAAGACAGGGGTACGAGCAGTACTTC. Translated: CASSLTRQGYEQYF.

The chain carries TRBV4-2 and TRBJ2-7; no clear D gene. V was trimmed by 2 bases and J by 7 bases, leaving 12 bases between them. The length of the CDR3 is 13 residues. Germline-derived CDR1 and CDR2 are LGHNA and YNFKEQ. The CDR3 spells CASSQSPQGEQYF. The CDR3 DNA sequence: TGTGCCAGCAGCCAATCCCCGCAAGGGGAGCAGTACTTC.

V and J are TRBV15 and TRBJ1-4; D remains ambiguous. Germline loops: CDR1 LNHNV, CDR2 YYDKDF (reference sequence). V lost 2 bases, J lost 0 bases, and 10 bases lay in between. The CDR3 contains 16 residues. The DNA of the CDR3 is TGTGCCACCAGCAGATCCCGCCAGTCAACTAATGAAAAACTGTTTTTT. Translated: CATSRSRQSTNEKLFF.

As DNA, the CDR3 is TGTGCCAGCAGTCCGCAGGACAGACCCACTGAAGCTTTCTTT. It encodes CASSPQDRPTEAFF. The chain has TRBV28 and TRBJ1-1, with D tentatively TRBD1 (6 bases). Trimming stripped 5 bases from V and 4 bases from J, with 14 bases between. Germline-derived CDR1 and CDR2 are MDHEN and SYDVKM. This CDR3 has 14 residues.

The chain employs TRBV5-1 and TRBJ1-3; D is unresolved. Germline values: CDR1 SGHRS, CDR2 YFSETQ. The CDR3 is 15 amino acids. V was pared by 1 base and J by 0 bases, with 8 bases between. The CDR3: CASSLQSYSGNTIYF. CDR3 coding DNA: TGCGCCAGCAGCTTGCAGAGCTACTCTGGAAACACCATATATTTT.

This clone was counted a few times. The V and J genes are TRBV5-5 and TRBJ1-2, with 10 bases matching TRBD1. CDR1 is SGHKS, CDR2 YYEKEE, per germline (reference sequence). CDR3 length: 15 residues. The ends lost 0 bases at V and 4 bases at J; junction bases unmatched: 3. The CDR3 region is CASSLAGTGAYGYTF. In DNA, the CDR3 is TGTGCCAGCAGCTTGGCCGGGACAGGGGCCTATGGCTACACCTTC.

V gene TRBV5-5 combines with J gene TRBJ2-7, with 8 bases matching TRBD1. Germline V lookup: CDR1 SGHKS, CDR2 YYEKEE (reference sequence). The CDR3 loop spans 16 amino acids. V lost 0 bases, J lost 0 bases, and 5 bases stayed unmatched. Here the CDR3 DNA reads TGTGCCAGCAGCTTGGTCTGGACAGGGCTCTCCTACGAGCAGTACTTC. Translating gives CASSLVWTGLSYEQYF.